This T cell receptor (beta chain) emerged from a study of cytomegalovirus exposure and HLA in healthy donors. As for this clone: Its antigen remains unknown.

General study findings and limits: The authors confirmed in vitro that a few CMV-associated chains were specific for CMV antigens.

Germline values: CDR1 SEHNR, CDR2 FQNEAQ (reference sequence). V dropped 5 bases and J dropped 4 bases, with 24 bases sitting between them. This CDR3 contains 19 residues. Here immunoSEQ multiplex PCR was the method, and the copy in TCRdb shows in-frame clones only, minus some. Of 55,000 to 70,000 clones in the sample, 85% to 95% were seen once. This TCR was recovered from a man younger than 35 in good health and CMV-seropositive. The gene calls are TRBV7-9 and TRBJ2-6; tentatively, D is TRBD1 (6 bases). The sample comprised PBMCs. DNA for the CDR3: TGTGCCAGCAGCGGCCGGCTAGAAAGGGGGTCTTCAGGGGCCAACGTCCTGACTTTC. As protein: CASSGRLERGSSGANVLTF. The complete variable domain, with remaining parts taken from reference TRBV7-9 and TRBJ2-6, reads DTGVSQNPRHKITKRGQNVTFRCDPISEHNRLYWYRQTLGQGPEFLTYFQNEAQLEKSRLLSDRFSAERPKGSFSTLEIQRTEQGDSAMYLCASSGRLERGSSGANVLTFGAGSRLTVL.